The 22 T cell receptor beta chains listed next were all sequenced from one sample in a study of T cell repertoires in cytomegalovirus infection. TCRdb re-derived calls from the reads in MiXCR, one entry per CDR3 protein. Here the sample spans about 450,000 distinct CDR3 sequences, about 33% being singletons. The sequenced sample was PBMCs. These receptors were obtained from a human donor in good health (CMV status not recorded). Some clones in this sample may be carry-over from other donors' samples.

This chain joins TRBV12-3 or TRBV12-4 and TRBJ1-4; D uncertain. V gave up 2 bases and J gave up 0 bases, with 10 bases separating them. The CDR3 spans 16 residues. In nucleotides, the CDR3 is TGTGCCAGCAGTTTAAACGTCGGTGCAACTAATGAAAAACTGTTTTTT. It yields the protein CASSLNVGATNEKLFF.

This clonotype was detected only a few times. The V call is TRBV7-9, the J call TRBJ1-5, with 9 bases lining up with TRBD1. V lost 3 bases, J lost 5 bases, and 8 bases stayed unmatched. Looked up from germline, CDR1 is SEHNR and CDR2 is FQNEAQ (reference sequence). The CDR3 length is 16 residues. This CDR3 is CASSFPRDRAHQPQHF. CDR3 in DNA: TGTGCCAGCAGCTTCCCCCGGGACAGGGCCCATCAGCCCCAGCATTTT. Together with reference TRBV7-9 and TRBJ1-5, the CDR3 gives the full variable domain: DTGVSQNPRHKITKRGQNVTFRCDPISEHNRLYWYRQTLGQGPEFLTYFQNEAQLEKSRLLSDRFSAERPKGSFSTLEIQRTEQGDSAMYLCASSFPRDRAHQPQHFGDGTRLSIL.

V is TRBV6-1 and J is TRBJ1-4; D gene unclear. Deletions cut 4 bases from V and 0 bases from J, with 9 bases between. Germline V lookup: CDR1 MNHNS, CDR2 SASEGT. This CDR3 has 15 amino acids. In DNA form, the CDR3 reads TGTGCCAGCAGTGCAGGACCCTCAACTAATGAAAAACTGTTTTTT. This codes for CASSAGPSTNEKLFF.

This clonotype came up many times. This rearrangement joins TRBV7-3 to TRBJ2-5, with D perhaps matching TRBD1 or TRBD2 (6 bases each). Matching the DNA end better, TRBJ2-3 makes the J call doubtful. The length of the CDR3 is 13 residues. The V gene's germline CDR1 is SGHTA and CDR2 FQGTGA. The CDR3 coding sequence is TGTGCCAGCAGCCTCGCGGAGGGGGAAACGCAGTATTTT. Translation gives CASSLAEGETQYF.

The rearrangement links TRBV25-1 to TRBJ1-1, with 8 bases that match TRBD1. The V and J ends lost 7 bases and 0 bases, in that order; junction bases with no gene match: 7. The CDR3 is 15 residues long. Germline loops: CDR1 MGHDK, CDR2 SYGVNS. The CDR3 protein is CASKNQGAVNTEAFF. CDR3 sequence (DNA): TGTGCCAGCAAAAACCAGGGGGCGGTGAACACTGAAGCTTTCTTT.

The chain links TRBV2 to TRBJ2-1; D call uncertain. The CDR3 length is 14 residues. From germline, CDR1 is SNHLY and CDR2 FYNNEI. V gave up 8 bases and J gave up 1 base, with 12 bases separating them. CDR3 region: CASPLVGSYNEQFF. In DNA, the CDR3 is TGTGCCAGCCCCCTGGTAGGGTCCTACAATGAGCAGTTCTTC.

The V and J genes are TRBV11-2 and TRBJ1-4; weak D call: TRBD1 (5 bases). Germline lookup yields CDR1 SGHAT and CDR2 FQNNGV. The CDR3 has 14 amino acids. The germline V and J ends were trimmed by 4 bases and 6 bases, with 12 bases remaining between them. DNA of the CDR3: TGTGCCAGCAGCTGGGACGGGTCTGATGAAAAACTGTTTTTT. Translation: CASSWDGSDEKLFF.

The chain joins TRBV3-1 to TRBJ1-3; D not resolved. There are 15 residues in the CDR3. With 1 base removed from V and 2 bases from J, the gap between germline ends came to 9 bases. The germline gives CDR1 LGHDT, CDR2 YNNKEL (reference sequence). Written as DNA, the CDR3 is TGTGCCAGCAGCCAAGGGCGATCTCCTGGAAACACCATATATTTT. Amino acids: CASSQGRSPGNTIYF. Full variable domain (outside the CDR3, taken from reference TRBV3-1 and TRBJ1-3): DTAVSQTPKYLVTQMGNDKSIKCEQNLGHDTMYWYKQDSKKFLKIMFSYNNKELIINETVPNRFSPKSPDKAHLNLHINSLELGDSAVYFCASSQGRSPGNTIYFGEGSWLTVV.

Notes on this clonotype: An end of the junction differs from the germline gene, which may be a read error. The CDR3 nucleotides are TGTGCCAGCAGGTTAGCCGGGGGAGGAACTGAAGCTTTCTTT. This gives the protein CASRLAGGGTEAFF. This chain connects TRBV12-3 or TRBV12-4 to TRBJ1-1, with TRBD1 as a possible D gene (5 bases). This CDR3 has 14 residues.

This clonotype was seen ten or more times. The chain recombines TRBV6-1 with TRBJ2-7, with a possible D match to TRBD1 (5 bases). The germline CDR1 and CDR2 sequences are MNHNS and SASEGT. This CDR3 is 18 amino acids long. Trimming shortened V by 6 bases and J by 0 bases, and 24 bases separated the two germline ends. The CDR3 is CASSPRTVGHTISYEQYF. As DNA, the CDR3 is TGTGCCAGCAGCCCTAGGACCGTGGGGCACACTATCTCCTACGAGCAGTACTTC.

This clonotype was seen repeatedly, ten times or more. The chain joins TRBV7-2 to TRBJ2-5, with D tentatively TRBD1 (6 bases). The CDR3 is 15 residues long. CDR1 SGHTA and CDR2 FQGNSA come from the germline V gene. Trimming left V 6 bases short and J 2 bases short, with 16 bases between. CDR3 nucleotides: TGTGCCAGCAGTTACAGGGTTGCTGGGCAAGAGACCCAGTACTTC. It codes for CASSYRVAGQETQYF.

This clonotype was picked up a small number of times. The V call is TRBV10-3, the J call TRBJ1-5, with a tentative D call TRBD1 (5 bases). This CDR3 contains 18 residues. With 0 bases removed from V and 4 bases from J, the gap between germline ends came to 19 bases. CDR1 is ENHRY and CDR2 is SYGVKD in the germline V gene. CDR3 sequence (DNA): TGTGCCATCAGTGAGTCGAGTCTCGACAGCATAAGTAATCAGCCCCAGCATTTT. Amino acids: CAISESSLDSISNQPQHF.

This clonotype was detected a few times. The chain is built from TRBV5-1 and TRBJ1-4; the D gene is possibly TRBD1 (5 bases). The V gene's germline CDR1 is SGHRS and CDR2 YFSETQ. The V gene lost 5 bases and the J gene lost 0 bases, with 11 bases spanning the gap. This CDR3 is 15 amino acids long. The CDR3 sequence is CASRKTGATNEKLFF. The CDR3 bases are TGCGCCAGCAGAAAAACAGGAGCAACTAATGAAAAACTGTTTTTT.

This clonotype was seen a handful of times. The rearrangement links TRBV7-2 to TRBJ2-1; TRBD2 matches at 11 bases. CDR3 length equals 14 residues. V gave up 8 bases and J gave up 0 bases; unmatched junction bases: 0. Germline V gene data show CDR1 as SGHTA and CDR2 as FQGNSA. CDR3 region: CASLAGGSYNEQFF. CDR3 bases: TGTGCCAGCCTAGCGGGGGGCTCCTACAATGAGCAGTTCTTC.

The gene calls are TRBV7-6 and TRBJ2-1, with 10 bases identical to TRBD1. This CDR3 comprises 16 residues. V lost 4 bases, J lost 3 bases, and 6 bases stayed unmatched. Per the germline V gene, CDR1 is SGHVS and CDR2 is FNYEAQ. The CDR3 nucleotides read TGTGCCAGCAGCTCCGCCGGGACAGGGGACTACAATGAGCAGTTCTTC. It encodes CASSSAGTGDYNEQFF. Based on the CDR3 plus reference TRBV7-6 and TRBJ2-1, the full variable domain is GAGVSQSPRYKVTKRGQDVALRCDPISGHVSLYWYRQALGQGPEFLTYFNYEAQQDKSGLPNDRFSAERPEGSISTLTIQRTEQRDSAMYRCASSSAGTGDYNEQFFGPGTRLTVL.

Worth noting for this clonotype: The junction shows a germline mismatch at one end, possibly a read error. This chain links TRBV6-5 with TRBJ1-2; D may be TRBD1 (5 bases). The CDR3 is 13 amino acids. Germline V gene data show CDR1 as MNHEY and CDR2 as SVGAGI. DNA for the CDR3: TGCGCCGCCGGATCCAGGGCAGACTATGGCTACACCTTC. The encoded protein is CAAGSRADYGYTF.

The chain joins TRBV7-6 to TRBJ2-1; D uncertain. The CDR3 has 16 residues. Trimming took 1 base from V and 0 from J, leaving 10 bases between them. In germline, CDR1 is SGHVS, CDR2 FNYEAQ. As DNA, the CDR3 is TGTGCCAGCAGCTTAGTGTCCGGCACCTCCTACAATGAGCAGTTCTTC. This encodes CASSLVSGTSYNEQFF. The complete variable domain, with remaining parts taken from reference TRBV7-6 and TRBJ2-1, reads GAGVSQSPRYKVTKRGQDVALRCDPISGHVSLYWYRQALGQGPEFLTYFNYEAQQDKSGLPNDRFSAERPEGSISTLTIQRTEQRDSAMYRCASSLVSGTSYNEQFFGPGTRLTVL.

This clonotype turned up a few times. The chain's CDR3 is CASTLIGAGGEAFF. The CDR3 DNA reads TGTGCCAGCACTTTAATTGGGGCCGGTGGGGAAGCTTTCTTT. This chain joins TRBV6-1 and TRBJ1-1, with D possibly TRBD1 on 5 matching bases. The CDR3 covers 14 residues. CDR1 MNHNS and CDR2 SASEGT come from the germline V gene. V shed 7 bases and J shed 8 bases, with 20 bases lying between them.

The chain has TRBV20-1 and TRBJ2-7, with D possibly TRBD1 on 6 matching bases. CDR3 length: 12 amino acids. The germline V gene encodes CDR1 DFQATT and CDR2 SNEGSKA (reference sequence). The CDR3 loop is CGGAPGPYEQYF. CDR3 nucleotide sequence: TGCGGGGGCGCTCCCGGGCCCTACGAGCAGTACTTC.

The chain links TRBV12-3 or TRBV12-4 to TRBJ1-1, with TRBD1 matching over 10 bases. V lost 5 bases, J lost 2 bases, and 5 bases stayed unmatched. The CDR3 spans 15 residues. CDR3 sequence reads: CASSRQGALNTEAFF. The CDR3 nucleotides read TGTGCCAGCAGTAGACAGGGGGCTCTAAACACTGAAGCTTTCTTT.

The genes are TRBV7-8 and TRBJ2-2, with 11 nucleotides matching TRBD2. The CDR3 spans 15 residues. Germline trimming cut 5 bases from V and 7 bases from J; bases unmatched to any gene: 6. Germline-derived CDR1 and CDR2 are SGHVS and FQNEAQ. The CDR3 protein is CASSISGGAGGELFF. The CDR3 coding sequence is TGTGCCAGCAGCATTAGCGGGGGGGCTGGCGGGGAGCTGTTTTTT. Complete variable domain (other parts from reference TRBV7-8 and TRBJ2-2): GAGVSQSPRYKVAKRGQDVALRCDPISGHVSLFWYQQALGQGPEFLTYFQNEAQLDKSGLPSDRFFAERPEGSVSTLKIQRTQQEDSAVYLCASSISGGAGGELFFGEGSRLTVL.

This clonotype was found many times. The chain uses TRBV4-1 and TRBJ1-6, with TRBD1 matching 8 bases. Germline V gene sequence: CDR1 MGHRA, CDR2 YSYEKL. J lost 9 bases, V lost 1 base, and 14 bases had no gene match. CDR3 size: 18 residues. CDR3 DNA: TGCGCCAGCAGCCAAGGGGGGGCCAGGGGGCTTTGGAGTTCACCCCTCCACTTT. It encodes CASSQGGARGLWSSPLHF.